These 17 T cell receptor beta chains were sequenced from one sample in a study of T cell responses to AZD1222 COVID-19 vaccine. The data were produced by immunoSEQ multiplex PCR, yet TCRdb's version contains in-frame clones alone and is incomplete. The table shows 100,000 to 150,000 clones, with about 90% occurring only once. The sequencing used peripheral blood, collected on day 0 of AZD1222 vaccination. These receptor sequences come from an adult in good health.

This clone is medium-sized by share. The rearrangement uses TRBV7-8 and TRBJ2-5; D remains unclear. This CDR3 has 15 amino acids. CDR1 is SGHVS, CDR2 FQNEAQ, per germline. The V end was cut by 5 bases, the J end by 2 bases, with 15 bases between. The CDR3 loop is CASSPDWARQETQYF. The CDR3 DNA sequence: TGTGCCAGCAGCCCAGACTGGGCCCGACAAGAGACCCAGTACTTC.

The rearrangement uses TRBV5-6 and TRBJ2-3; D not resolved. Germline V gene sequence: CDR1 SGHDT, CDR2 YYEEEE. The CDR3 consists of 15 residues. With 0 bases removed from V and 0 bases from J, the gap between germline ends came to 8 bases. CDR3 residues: CASSLGAQSTDTQYF. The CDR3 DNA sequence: TGTGCCAGCAGCTTGGGGGCCCAGAGCACAGATACGCAGTATTTT.

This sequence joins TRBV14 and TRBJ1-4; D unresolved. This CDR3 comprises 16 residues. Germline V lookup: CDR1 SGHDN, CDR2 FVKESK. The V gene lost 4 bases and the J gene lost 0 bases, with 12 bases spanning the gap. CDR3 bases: TGTGCCAGCAGCCCCTTTCCCGTTCCAACTAATGAAAAACTGTTTTTT. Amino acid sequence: CASSPFPVPTNEKLFF.

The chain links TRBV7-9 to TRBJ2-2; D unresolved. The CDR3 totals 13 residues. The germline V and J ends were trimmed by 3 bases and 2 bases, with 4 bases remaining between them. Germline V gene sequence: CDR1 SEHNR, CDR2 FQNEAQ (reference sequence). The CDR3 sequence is CASSFRNTGELFF. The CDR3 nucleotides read TGTGCCAGCAGCTTCCGTAACACCGGGGAGCTGTTTTTT.

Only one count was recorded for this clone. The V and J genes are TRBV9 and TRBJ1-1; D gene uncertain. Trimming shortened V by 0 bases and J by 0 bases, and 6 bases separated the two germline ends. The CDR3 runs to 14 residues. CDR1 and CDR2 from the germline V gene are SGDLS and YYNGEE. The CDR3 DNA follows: TGTGCCAGCAGCGTAGGGGTGATGAACACTGAAGCTTTCTTT. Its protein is CASSVGVMNTEAFF.

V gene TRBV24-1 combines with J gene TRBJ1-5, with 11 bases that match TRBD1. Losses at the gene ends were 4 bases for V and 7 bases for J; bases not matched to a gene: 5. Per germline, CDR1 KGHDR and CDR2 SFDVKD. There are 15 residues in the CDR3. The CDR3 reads CATSDHGQGAQPQHF. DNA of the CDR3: TGTGCCACCAGTGACCACGGACAGGGGGCGCAGCCCCAGCATTTT.

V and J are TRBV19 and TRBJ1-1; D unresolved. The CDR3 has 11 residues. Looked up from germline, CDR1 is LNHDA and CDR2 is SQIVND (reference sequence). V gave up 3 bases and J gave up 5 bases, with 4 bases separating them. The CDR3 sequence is CASSILTEAFF. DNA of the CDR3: TGTGCCAGTAGTATCCTTACTGAAGCTTTCTTT.

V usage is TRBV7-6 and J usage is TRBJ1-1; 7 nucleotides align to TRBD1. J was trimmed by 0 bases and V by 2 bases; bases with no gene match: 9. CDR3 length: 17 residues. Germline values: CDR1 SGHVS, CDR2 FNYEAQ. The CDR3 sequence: CASSLPAGQSLNTEAFF. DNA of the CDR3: TGTGCCAGCAGCTTACCCGCGGGACAGAGTTTGAACACTGAAGCTTTCTTT.

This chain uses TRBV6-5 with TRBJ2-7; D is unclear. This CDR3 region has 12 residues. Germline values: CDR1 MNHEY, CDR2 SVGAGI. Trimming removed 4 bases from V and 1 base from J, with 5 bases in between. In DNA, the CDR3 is TGTGCCAGCAGTTCCCGTTCCTACGAGCAGTACTTC. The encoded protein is CASSSRSYEQYF.

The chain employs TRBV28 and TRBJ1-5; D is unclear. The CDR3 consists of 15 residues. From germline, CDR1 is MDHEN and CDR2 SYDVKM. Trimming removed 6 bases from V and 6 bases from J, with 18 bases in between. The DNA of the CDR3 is TGTGCCAGCAGCTCCGGTATTCGGGAGACTCAGCCCCAGCATTTT. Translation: CASSSGIRETQPQHF.

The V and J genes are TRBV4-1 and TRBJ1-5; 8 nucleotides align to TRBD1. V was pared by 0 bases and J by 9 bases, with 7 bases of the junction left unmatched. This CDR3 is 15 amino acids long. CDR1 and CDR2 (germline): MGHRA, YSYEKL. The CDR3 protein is CASSQDTQGVRPQHF. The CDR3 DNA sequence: TGCGCCAGCAGCCAAGATACACAGGGGGTCCGGCCCCAGCATTTT.

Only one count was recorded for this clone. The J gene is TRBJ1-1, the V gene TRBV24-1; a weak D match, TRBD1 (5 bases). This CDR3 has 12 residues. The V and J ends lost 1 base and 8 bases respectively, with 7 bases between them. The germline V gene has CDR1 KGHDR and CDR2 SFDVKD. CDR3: CATSDLGVEAFF. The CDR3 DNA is TGTGCCACCAGTGATTTAGGGGTCGAAGCTTTCTTT.

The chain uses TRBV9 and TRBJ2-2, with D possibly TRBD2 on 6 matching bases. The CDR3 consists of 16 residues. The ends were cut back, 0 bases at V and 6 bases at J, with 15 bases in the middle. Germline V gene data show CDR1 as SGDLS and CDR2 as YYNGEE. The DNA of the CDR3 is TGTGCCAGCAGCGTAGTTAGCGGTCTATCCCCCGGGGAGCTGTTTTTT. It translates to CASSVVSGLSPGELFF.

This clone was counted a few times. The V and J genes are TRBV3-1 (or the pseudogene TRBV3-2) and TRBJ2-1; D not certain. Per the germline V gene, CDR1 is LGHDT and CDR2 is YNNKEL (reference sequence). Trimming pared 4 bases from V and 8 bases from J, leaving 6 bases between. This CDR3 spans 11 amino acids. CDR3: CASSLDDEQFF. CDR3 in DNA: TGTGCCAGCAGCCTTGATGATGAGCAGTTCTTC.

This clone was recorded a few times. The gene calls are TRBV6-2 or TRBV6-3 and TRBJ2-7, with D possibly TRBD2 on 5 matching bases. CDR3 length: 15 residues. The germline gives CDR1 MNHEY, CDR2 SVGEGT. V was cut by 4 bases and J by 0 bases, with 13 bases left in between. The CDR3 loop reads CASSSFQRDSYEQYF. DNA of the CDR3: TGTGCCAGCAGTTCTTTCCAACGGGACTCCTACGAGCAGTACTTC.

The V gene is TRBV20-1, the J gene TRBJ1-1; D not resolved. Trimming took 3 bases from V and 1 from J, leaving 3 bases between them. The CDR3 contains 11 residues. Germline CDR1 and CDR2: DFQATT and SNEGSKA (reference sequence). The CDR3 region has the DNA TGCAGTGCTAGCAGGAACACTGAAGCTTTCTTT. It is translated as CSASRNTEAFF.

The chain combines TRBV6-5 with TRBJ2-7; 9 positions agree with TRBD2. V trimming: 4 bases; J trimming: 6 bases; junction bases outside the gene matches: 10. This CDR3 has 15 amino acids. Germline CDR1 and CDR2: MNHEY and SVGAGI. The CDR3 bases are TGTGCCAGCAGTTCAGGACTAGCGCTCGAGACCGAGCAGTACTTC. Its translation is CASSSGLALETEQYF.